This T cell receptor (beta chain) was obtained from a study of blood T cells in healthy people across ages (dated by TCRdb to between 2014 and 2016). Concerning the study at large: In model experiments, template switching captured roughly one uniquely barcoded TCR beta cDNA molecule for every two T cells. The study analyzed two additional independent replicas of 1 million unique cDNA reads from the same blood draw for two donors, one aged 18 to 30 and one aged 80 or older. Donors of different ages were randomly distributed across sequencing lanes to avoid experimental bias. To track age-related changes in TCR beta repertoire diversity, the study relied on deep sequencing normalized with unique cDNA molecular identifiers. The donors were divided into four age groups: young (average around 16 years), middle-aged (around 37), aged (around 59) and long-lived (82).

V sheds 11 bases and J sheds 4 bases, leaving 20 bases between their ends. CDR1 and CDR2 are drawn from the germline V gene: MNHEY, SVGEGT. The CDR3 starts with the cysteine, ends with the phenylalanine, and has 14 residues. Only CDR3 DNA is held: 42 bases, read in frame from base 1. As to this clonotype: Its binding antigen is unknown. The input lacks base qualities; no much larger clone sits a single base away.

Libraries were built with 5' RACE. Sequenced using an Illumina HiSeq 2500. The second PCR ran for roughly 6 to 11 cycles and used a J-beta primer mix along with a sample-barcoded 5' primer. A unique molecular identifier was introduced onto each TCR beta cDNA molecule by a template-switch 5' adaptor carrying 12 random nucleotides. At least 3 million CDR3-containing paired-end reads were obtained from each sample. First-strand cDNA was synthesized from all RNA with the Mint cDNA synthesis kit, primed by a TRBC-specific oligonucleotide. Following uracil-DNA glycosylase treatment, all cDNA underwent a first 18-cycle PCR with the universal primers M1SS and BC2_uni_R. The study's processing was this. Each sample was normalized by randomly selecting 1 million high-quality reads, each carrying a distinct molecular identifier. Instead of being binned into consensus sequences, reads that shared molecular identifiers were thrown out. MiTCR, set to a Q25 quality threshold and the strictest error-elimination algorithm, was used for CDR3 identification, clonotype clustering and error correction. A nonparametric unseen species model with Euler transformation was used to estimate a lower bound on total TCR beta diversity. TCRdb reprocessed the public reads (quality trimming at Q25 with fastp, clone calling with MiXCR) and kept in-frame beta chains. All rows with the same CDR3 protein become a single entry with the most common DNA and genes. The V and J calls were determined by TCRdb, not by the authors. The sample table holds roughly 1.6 million distinct CDR3 sequences, of which roughly 30% were seen once. Of the sample, around 11% falls within the top ten clones.

The donors were around 39 Caucasian individuals from Russia, aged about 6 to 100 years, who were systemically healthy. Each donor gave about 9.2 milliliters of peripheral blood, drawn into EDTA-treated Vacutainer tubes. Ficoll-Paque density-gradient centrifugation was used to isolate PBMCs, with at least 7 million per sample. Trizol reagent was used to extract total RNA from PBMCs, with at least 5 micrograms per sample. Naive CD45RAhigh/CD27high T cell percentages were measured by flow cytometry on a PBMC aliquot from every donor. Findings and caveats that apply to the study as a whole: Estimates of total diversity based on one million sequenced T cells were considered lower bounds and underestimates. Observed TCR beta diversity per million T cells fell roughly linearly with age, and a significant reduction was already apparent by age about 38. The long-lived group showed more naive CD4+ T cells, fewer expanded clones and increased TCR diversity than the aged group, suggesting age selection. Because profiling used bulk unsorted PBMCs, naive and antigen-experienced compartments could not be compared conclusively. The percentage of naive T cells measured by flow cytometry correlated strongly with observed TCR beta diversity. The CMV infection status of donors was not known, potentially confounding age-related changes in expanded clonotypes.

The sample comprised blood. The source of this sequence is a woman in her 30s in good health. This chain joins TRBV6-2 or TRBV6-3 to TRBJ2-5; too little of a D gene remains to name it. The DNA sequence is TGTGCCGTTTCGACTGGGGTAACGGGAGAGACCCAGTACTTC. Translated, it gives CAVSTGVTGETQYF.